One and the same sample provided the 8 T cell receptor beta chains below, sequenced in a study of regulatory T cells in long-lasting Graves disease. As for time point: persistent/refractory GD, antithyroid drugs over 5 years with positive TRAb. RNA from PBMCs was the source of the TCR library. For TCR beta, libraries came from iRepertoire HTBI primers and Arm-PCR of CDR3 regions. MiXCR, run by TCRdb on the multiplex PCR reads, gives a single entry per CDR3 protein. This table has some 370,000 distinct CDR3 sequences, roughly 20% appearing once. Sequenced here: peripheral blood mononuclear cells (PBMCs), sampled when the disease was refractory, from a patient treated with antithyroid drugs. These receptors all come from a female donor with Graves disease.

This clonotype was seen many times. This chain joins TRBV9 and TRBJ2-5; 8 positions agree with TRBD1. V dropped 4 bases and J dropped 0; count of bases not matched to a gene: 5. Germline V gene lookup returns CDR1 SGDLS and CDR2 YYNGEE. The CDR3 is 15 residues long. The CDR3 DNA sequence: TGTGCCAGCAGCCCATGGACAGGGTACCAAGAGACCCAGTACTTC. It yields the protein CASSPWTGYQETQYF.

Only a few counts were recorded for this clonotype. The rearrangement links TRBV19 to TRBJ1-5; D is unresolved. The CDR3 sequence is 13 residues long. The germline V and J ends were trimmed by 1 base and 9 bases, with 10 bases remaining between them. Germline V gene lookup returns CDR1 LNHDA and CDR2 SQIVND (reference sequence). The CDR3 DNA is TGTGCCAGTAGTATAGTTGATGATGGGCCCCAGCATTTT. This encodes CASSIVDDGPQHF.

This chain links TRBV30 with TRBJ1-5; 12 bases line up with TRBD1. Germline trimming cut 2 bases from V and 4 bases from J; bases unmatched to any gene: 18. The germline CDR1 and CDR2 sequences are GTSNPN and SVGIG (reference sequence). The CDR3 loop spans 20 amino acids. Here the CDR3 DNA reads TGTGCCTGGAGTCGATATCCGGGACAGGGGGCTTCGGAAGGGAATCAGCCCCAGCATTTT. This translates into CAWSRYPGQGASEGNQPQHF.

This clonotype appeared many times. The rearrangement joins TRBV28 to TRBJ1-1, with no clear D. This CDR3 has 14 residues. Germline V lookup: CDR1 MDHEN, CDR2 SYDVKM. V shed 6 bases and J shed 0 bases, with 11 bases lying between them. The CDR3 region has the DNA TGTGCCAGCAGCCTGACACTTATGAACACTGAAGCTTTCTTT. This sequence encodes CASSLTLMNTEAFF.

The V gene is TRBV6-1, the J gene TRBJ2-7, with 13 positions matching TRBD2. CDR1 is MNHNS and CDR2 is SASEGT in the germline V gene. The CDR3 extends over 16 amino acids. Trimming removed 6 bases from V and 4 bases from J; junction bases left unmatched: 9. CDR3 in amino acids: CASRSKGLAGEYEQYF. The CDR3 DNA reads as TGTGCCAGCAGAAGTAAAGGACTAGCGGGAGAATACGAGCAGTACTTC.

This clonotype was seen more than once but under ten times. A clone one base away is much larger, so this may be a read error. The rearrangement uses TRBV12-3 or TRBV12-4 and TRBJ2-5, with D possibly called TRBD1 or TRBD2 (5 bases each). This CDR3 has 15 residues. The CDR3 loop is CAGSFSGTDGETQYF. The CDR3 DNA is TGTGCCGGCAGTTTCTCCGGGACCGATGGAGAGACCCAGTACTTC.

This CDR3 is CASSQDMTTSSYEQYF. The CDR3 region has the DNA TGTGCCAGCAGCCAAGACATGACGACTAGCTCCTACGAGCAGTACTTC. The chain is built from TRBV3-1 and TRBJ2-7; TRBD2 might be the D (6 bases). Germline values: CDR1 LGHDT, CDR2 YNNKEL (reference sequence). Between the trimmed V and J ends, which lost 0 bases and 0 bases, there was a span of 12 bases. The CDR3 totals 16 residues.

The gene calls are TRBV2 and TRBJ2-1, with 8 bases that match TRBD2. Germline V lookup: CDR1 SNHLY, CDR2 FYNNEI. The CDR3 length is 15 residues. V shed 0 bases, J shed 9 bases, and the junction held 7 bases outside the gene matches. The CDR3 loop reads CASSEASGIRGEQFF. CDR3 coding DNA: TGTGCCAGCAGTGAAGCTAGCGGGATTCGCGGTGAGCAGTTCTTC.